This note documents a single T cell receptor beta chain sequence. The entry originates in a study of blood T cell repertoires in COVID-19. Study summary: The samples span acute and convalescent COVID-19 from the United States, Italy and Spain.

Methods used by the authors: By means of reference gene primer amplification, nucleated cell counts were estimated. Measured with immunoSEQ multiplex PCR; TCRdb has only the in-frame clones, and not every one. Clone size and the V and J calls come from that table; the DNA yielded D and trimming. This repertoire shows 120,000 or so clones, 80% to 85% found once; its top ten account for approximately 12%. Trimming cost V 0 bases and J 8 bases, with 13 bases left between them. The CDR3 consists of 15 residues. CDR1 is LNHNV and CDR2 is YYDKDF in the germline V gene (reference sequence). The chain recombines TRBV15 with TRBJ1-4, with a tentative D call TRBD1 (5 bases). Specimen: peripheral blood. This sequence originates from a woman aged 25-40 years who had recovered from COVID-19. CDR3 residues: CATSRDKRGNEKLFF. CDR3 DNA: TGTGCCACCAGCAGAGATAAAAGGGGAAACGAAAAACTGTTTTTT.